The present T cell receptor beta chain was sequenced within a study of blood T cell repertoires in COVID-19 (dated by TCRdb to 2020 to 2022). Describing the broader study: Samples from collaborators originated in the United States, Italy and Spain and spanned both the acute and convalescent phases of COVID-19. The dataset comprised deeply sampled blood TCRbeta repertoires from subjects exposed to, actively infected with, or recovered from COVID-19. Where available, HLA class I and class II types were obtained from metadata supplied by the sample provider rather than from assay-based typing. The repertoires were made available in a free public database intended to serve as a resource for research on the immune response to SARS-CoV-2. Nearly every sample came with metadata listing a de-identified subject ID, COVID-19 status, age in years and sex. The material from the prospective study consisted of cDNA or gDNA derived from T cells, B-cell-depleted T cells, or PBMCs. Samples came from the ongoing ImmuneRACE study (first 160 participants) plus 1,254 subjects from 6 global collaborators.

The V and J ends are trimmed by 4 bases and 6 bases, leaving 9 bases between them. CDR3 length: 12 amino acids, cysteine to phenylalanine. The sequence is cut down to CDR3 DNA, 36 bases in frame from base 1. The CDR1 and CDR2 encoded by the germline V gene (reference sequence) are MNHNY and SVGAGI. Study-level results and caveats: The quantity of clinical and demographic metadata differed by source and by participant and was supplied without curation.

Each collaborating institution followed its own protocols to collect whole blood in K2EDTA tubes. For TCRbeta analysis, collaborators shipped samples as frozen whole blood, isolated PBMCs, or DNA extracted from either of those sample types. On this clone: It has no known antigen specificity. It has no much larger one-base neighbor in the sample; base qualities were not kept.

TCRbeta CDR3 regions were amplified from genomic DNA using the immunoSEQ Assay, a bias-controlled multiplex PCR. The authors' analysis ran thus. Nucleated cell counts per sample were estimated from amplification of reference gene primers within the assay. To quantify the absolute abundance of each unique TCRbeta CDR3 rearrangement, sequence reads were collapsed and filtered. For each sample, productive Simpson clonality was calculated as the square root of Simpson's diversity index across productive rearrangements. TCRdb holds this immuneACCESS table with in-frame rearrangements only. Some clones are missing; in checked studies, unresolved V genes explain under half, and the rest has no known cause. The V and J calls and clone size come from that table; D and trimming were worked out from the DNA. A total of about 140,000 clones appear in this sample, 77% of them only once. Clones ranked in the top ten supply roughly 9% of the sample.

The clonotype comes from a woman aged 45 to 65 with active or convalescent COVID-19. This chain is built from TRBV6-6 and TRBJ1-1; the D gene is possibly TRBD1, with 5 bases matching. The sample consisted of peripheral blood. The CDR3 protein: CASSWTGAEAFF. The nucleotide sequence reads as follows: TGTGCCAGCAGTTGGACGGGGGCTGAAGCTTTCTTT.